The clone carrying this T cell receptor (beta chain) was counted at least ten times. Its antigen is currently unknown. Germline V gene lookup returns CDR1 SGHDT and CDR2 YYEEEE. The CDR3 loop spans 15 amino acids. Between the trimmed V and J ends, which lost 1 base and 4 bases, there was a span of 12 bases. Unsorted libraries used 2 million PBMCs kept at -80 degrees C. The record originates from a study of neurological immune-mediated disorders. Study in general: The study included around 35 multiple sclerosis patients, approximately 30 relapsing-remitting and 3 secondary progressive. Study-level findings and limits: The study found the most TCR clonal expansion in HTLV-1-associated myelopathy and the least in multiple sclerosis, below healthy controls. Among expanded clones, no CDR3 amino acid sequences were shared across subjects, a pattern suggesting private repertoires in all groups.

MiXCR was run by TCRdb on the 5' RACE reads, yielding one entry per CDR3 protein. The sample lists tens of thousands of distinct CDR3 sequences, 2.6% occurring once. The sequence came from a woman in her 30s with multiple sclerosis. V is TRBV5-6 and J is TRBJ1-5; D remains ambiguous. Sequenced: PBMCs. The CDR3 protein is CASSLWGAGNQPQHF. The CDR3 region has the DNA TGTGCCAGCAGCTTGTGGGGAGCGGGGAATCAGCCCCAGCATTTT.